The 12 T cell receptor beta chains listed next were all sequenced from one sample in a study of T cells in women clearing cervical HPV infection. Here immunoSEQ multiplex PCR was the method, and the copy in TCRdb shows in-frame clones only, minus some. The sample table sets out under 20,000 clones. Sequences were obtained from blood buffy coat. The source of these receptors is a woman between 18 and 75 years old with a cervical HPV16 infection that either progressed to CIN3+ or cleared (not recorded which).

Remarks on this clone: The CDR3 end is not reached by the read, which stops 3 residues before it; the germline J gene fills it in. The rearrangement joins TRBV5-4 to TRBJ2-3; TRBD1 aligns across 9 bases. The germline CDR1 and CDR2 sequences are SGHNT and YYREEE (reference sequence). With 3 bases clipped from V and 5 bases from J, the junction kept 7 bases outside the gene matches. The CDR3 runs to 15 residues. The CDR3 bases that were read are TGTGCCAGCAGCTCGTCGGGACAGGGAATAGATACG. Protein product: CASSSSGQGIDT. The full-length CDR3 reads as CASSSSGQGIDTQYF.

Concerning this clone itself: The sequenced fragment ends 3 residues before the CDR3 boundary, so the rest is inferred from the germline J gene. The chain combines TRBV30 with TRBJ1-1; a weak D match, TRBD1 (5 bases). CDR3 size: 13 residues. Germline V gene data show CDR1 as GTSNPN and CDR2 as SVGIG (reference sequence). The ends were cut back, 3 bases at V and 1 base at J, with 9 bases in the middle. The sequenced CDR3 bases are TGTGCCTGGAGGGGGCAGGCGAACACTGAA. The encoded protein is CAWRGQANTE. Given in full, the CDR3 is CAWRGQANTEAFF.

CDR3 amino acids: CASSQPVLNTEAFF. Incomplete CDR3 DNA: TGCGCCAGCAGCCAACCAGTATTGAACACTGAA. The V and J genes are TRBV4-1 and TRBJ1-1, with unresolved D. With the read ending 3 residues before the CDR3 end, the germline J gene is used to fill in that end. V lost 2 bases, J lost 0 bases, and 7 bases lay in between. Germline CDR1 MGHRA, CDR2 YSYEKL. The CDR3 has 14 residues.

CDR3 DNA (partial): TGTGCCTTCCGACCGGACAGGGCAACTTCTGGGGCCAACGTA. It codes for CAFRPDRATSGANV. The CDR3 in its entirety is CAFRPDRATSGANVLFF. The chain has TRBV30 and TRBJ1-4, with 8 bases lining up with TRBD1. The read halts 3 residues ahead of the CDR3 end, with the missing end drawn from the germline J gene. The CDR3 has 17 residues. CDR1 and CDR2 (germline): GTSNPN, SVGIG (reference sequence). The full variable domain, in which reference TRBV30 and TRBJ1-4 provide the parts outside the CDR3, is SQTIHQWPATLVQPVGSPLSLECTVEGTSNPNLYWYRQAAGRGLQLLFYSVGIGQISSEVPQNLSASRPQDRQFILSSKKLLLSDSGFYLCAFRPDRATSGANVLFFGSGTQLSVL.

Points on this clone: The sequenced fragment ends 3 residues before the CDR3 boundary, so the rest is inferred from the germline J gene. The chain is built from TRBV5-1 and TRBJ2-2; 7 bases are a match to TRBD2. This CDR3 is 15 amino acids long. The germline V gene encodes CDR1 SGHRS and CDR2 YFSETQ. Trimming removed 4 bases from V and 7 bases from J; junction bases left unmatched: 10. CDR3 sequence: CASSPGGYTGGELFF. CDR3 DNA, as far as it was read: TGCGCCAGCAGCCCCGGGGGGTATACTGGCGGGGAG.

Of note for this clone: Sequencing ends 3 residues short of the CDR3 end; the germline J gene provides the rest. The chain uses TRBV27 and TRBJ2-1; a weak D match, TRBD2 (6 bases). V was clipped by 5 bases and J by 7 bases, with 12 bases between them. The CDR3 is 13 residues long. Germline CDR1 reads MNHEY; CDR2 reads SMNVEV (reference sequence). CDR3 loop: CASSPRGGNEQFF. The sequenced CDR3 bases are TGTGCCAGCAGTCCGCGGGGAGGTAATGAG.

To note about this clone: Read sequence stops 3 residues before the CDR3 end, and the germline J gene provides the missing end. This chain uses TRBV11-2 with TRBJ2-3, with a possible D match to TRBD1 (6 bases). Trimming pared 3 bases from V and 4 bases from J, leaving 8 bases between. The CDR3 loop spans 13 amino acids. The germline V gene has CDR1 SGHAT and CDR2 FQNNGV. The DNA read from the CDR3 is TGTGCCAGCAGCTTTGGGGGCCCAGATACG. This translates into CASSFGGPDT. The full CDR3 reads CASSFGGPDTQYF.

CDR3 sequence reads: CASSARDTISYDYTF. The CDR3 bases that were read are TGTGCCAGCAGTGCCCGGGACACCATATCCTACGAC. The rearrangement uses TRBV6-1 and TRBJ1-2; tentatively, D is TRBD1 (6 bases). The read is 3 residues too short to cover the CDR3 end, so that end is filled in from the germline J gene. CDR1 is MNHNS and CDR2 is SASEGT in the germline V gene. CDR3 length: 15 residues.

Of note for this clone: Sequencing ends 3 residues short of the CDR3 end; the germline J gene provides the rest. The chain couples TRBV19 to TRBJ1-1; perhaps TRBD1 as D (5 bases). The V and J ends lost 3 bases and 6 bases respectively, with 14 bases between them. This CDR3 region has 14 residues. The germline V gene encodes CDR1 LNHDA and CDR2 SQIVND (reference sequence). The CDR3 sequence: CASSIKVQVPEAFF. The CDR3 bases that were read are TGTGCCAGTAGTATTAAGGTACAGGTCCCTGAA.

As regards this clone: The CDR3 end falls 3 residues outside the read, so it is completed with the germline J gene. The genes are TRBV29-1 and TRBJ2-7; 8 bases are shared with TRBD2. Germline-derived CDR1 and CDR2 are SQVTM and ANQGSEA. This CDR3 is 14 amino acids long. After removal of 5 bases from V and 1 base from J, the junction contained 7 bases not matched to a gene. The DNA read from the CDR3 is TGCAGCGTTATATGGGCGGGGGGTTCCTACGAG. Amino acid sequence: CSVIWAGGSYE. The CDR3 in its entirety is CSVIWAGGSYEQYF.

As to this clone: The read ends 3 residues early relative to the CDR3; the germline J gene fills the gap. The chain is built from TRBV6-2 or TRBV6-3 and TRBJ2-3; 13 bases fit TRBD2. Germline CDR1 and CDR2: MNHEY and SVGEGT. The CDR3 totals 15 residues. V was pared by 7 bases and J by 7 bases, with 8 bases of the junction left unmatched. This chain's CDR3 is CASMTGLAGHNTQYF. Partial CDR3 DNA: TGTGCCAGCATGACGGGACTAGCGGGACATAATACG.

In the case of this clone: Read sequence stops 3 residues before the CDR3 end, and the germline J gene provides the missing end. This chain connects TRBV30 to TRBJ2-7; 7 nucleotides match TRBD1. The J segment lost 3 bases and the V segment lost 6 bases, leaving 11 bases of the junction unmatched. Germline V lookup: CDR1 GTSNPN, CDR2 SVGIG (reference sequence). CDR3 length: 14 amino acids. Here the CDR3 reads CACRRRTGYYEQYF. The covered CDR3 bases are TGTGCCTGTCGCCGCAGGACAGGCTACTACGAG. The complete variable domain, with remaining parts taken from reference TRBV30 and TRBJ2-7, reads SQTIHQWPATLVQPVGSPLSLECTVEGTSNPNLYWYRQAAGRGLQLLFYSVGIGQISSEVPQNLSASRPQDRQFILSSKKLLLSDSGFYLCACRRRTGYYEQYFGPGTRLTVT.